This T cell receptor (beta chain) stems from a study of cytomegalovirus exposure and HLA in healthy donors. V was trimmed by 7 bases and J by 0 bases, leaving 18 bases between them. The CDR3 runs 16 residues. The germline CDR1 and CDR2 sequences are LNHDA and SQIVND (reference sequence). PCR amplification relied on 60 Vbeta primers (plus 13 Jbeta primers). The data were produced by immunoSEQ multiplex PCR, yet TCRdb's version contains in-frame clones alone and is incomplete. The sample has roughly 140,000 clones, around 75% seen once; the top ten hold 3.5% to 5%. A few counts support this clone. The chain combines TRBV19 with TRBJ1-1, with a weak D call TRBD1 (5 bases). Source material: PBMCs. The source is a man aged 60 to 69 in good health and CMV-seronegative. CDR3 in amino acids: CASMLVIGGLNTEAFF. CDR3 DNA sequence: TGTGCCAGTATGCTCGTGATTGGGGGGTTGAACACTGAAGCTTTCTTT.